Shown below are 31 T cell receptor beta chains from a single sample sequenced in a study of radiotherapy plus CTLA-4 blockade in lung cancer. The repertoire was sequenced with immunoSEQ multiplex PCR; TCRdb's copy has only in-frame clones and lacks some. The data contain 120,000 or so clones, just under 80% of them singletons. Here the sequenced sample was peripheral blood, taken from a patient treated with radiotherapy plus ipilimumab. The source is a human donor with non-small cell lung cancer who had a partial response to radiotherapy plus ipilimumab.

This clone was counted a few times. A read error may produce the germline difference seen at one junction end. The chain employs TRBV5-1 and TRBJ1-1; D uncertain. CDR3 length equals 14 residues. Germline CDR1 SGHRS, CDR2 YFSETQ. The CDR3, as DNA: TGTGCCAGCAGCACGAACAGCCTTCCCACTGAAGCTTTCTTT. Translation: CASSTNSLPTEAFF.

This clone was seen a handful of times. The CDR3 spells CASSRQGHEQYF. Written as DNA, the CDR3 is TGTGCCAGCAGCCGACAGGGCCACGAGCAGTACTTC. The V gene is TRBV7-6, the J gene TRBJ2-7, with TRBD1 matching over 7 bases. This CDR3 spans 12 amino acids. In germline, CDR1 is SGHVS, CDR2 FNYEAQ. The ends lost 5 bases at V and 5 bases at J; junction bases unmatched: 3.

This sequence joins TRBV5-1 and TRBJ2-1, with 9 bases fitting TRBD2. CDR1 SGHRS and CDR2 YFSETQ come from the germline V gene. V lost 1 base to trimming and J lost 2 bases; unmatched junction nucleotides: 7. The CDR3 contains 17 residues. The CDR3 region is CASSLRLAGNAYNEQFF. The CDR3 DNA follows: TGCGCCAGCAGCTTGAGGCTAGCGGGGAACGCCTACAATGAGCAGTTCTTC. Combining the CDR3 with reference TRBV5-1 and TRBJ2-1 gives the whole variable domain KAGVTQTPRYLIKTRGQQVTLSCSPISGHRSVSWYQQTPGQGLQFLFEYFSETQRNKGNFPGRFSGRQFSNSRSEMNVSTLELGDSALYLCASSLRLAGNAYNEQFFGPGTRLTVL.

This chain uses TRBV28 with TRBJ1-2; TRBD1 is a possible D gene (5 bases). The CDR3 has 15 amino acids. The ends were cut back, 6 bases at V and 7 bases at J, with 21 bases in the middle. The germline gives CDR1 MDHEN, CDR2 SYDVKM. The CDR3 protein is CASRPRGTAGSGYTF. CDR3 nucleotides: TGTGCCAGCAGGCCACGGGGGACCGCGGGCTCTGGCTACACCTTC.

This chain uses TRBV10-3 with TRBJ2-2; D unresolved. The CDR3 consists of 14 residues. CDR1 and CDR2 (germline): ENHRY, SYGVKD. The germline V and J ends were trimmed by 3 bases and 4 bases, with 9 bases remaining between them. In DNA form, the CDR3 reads TGTGCCATCAGTGATTTCGCCGGCACCGGGGAGCTGTTTTTT. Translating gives CAISDFAGTGELFF.

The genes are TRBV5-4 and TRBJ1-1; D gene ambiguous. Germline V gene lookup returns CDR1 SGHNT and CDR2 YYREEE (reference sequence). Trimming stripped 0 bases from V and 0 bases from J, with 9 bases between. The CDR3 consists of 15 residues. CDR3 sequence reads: CASSLDSKMNTEAFF. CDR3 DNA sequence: TGTGCCAGCAGCTTGGACAGCAAAATGAACACTGAAGCTTTCTTT.

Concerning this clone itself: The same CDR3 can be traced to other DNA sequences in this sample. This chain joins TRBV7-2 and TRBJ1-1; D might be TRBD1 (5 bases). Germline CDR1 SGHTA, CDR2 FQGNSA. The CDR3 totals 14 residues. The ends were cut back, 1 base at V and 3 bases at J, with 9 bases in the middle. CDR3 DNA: TGTGCCAGCAGCTTAGTCGGGGGTGACACTGAAGCTTTCTTT. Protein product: CASSLVGGDTEAFF.

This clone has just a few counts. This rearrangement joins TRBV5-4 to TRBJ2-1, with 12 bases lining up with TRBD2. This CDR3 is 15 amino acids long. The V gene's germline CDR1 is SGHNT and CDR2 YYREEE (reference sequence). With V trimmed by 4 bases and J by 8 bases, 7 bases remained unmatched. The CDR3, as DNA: TGTGCCAGCAGCGCCGGGACTAGCGGGCTAGATGAGCAGTTCTTC. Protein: CASSAGTSGLDEQFF.

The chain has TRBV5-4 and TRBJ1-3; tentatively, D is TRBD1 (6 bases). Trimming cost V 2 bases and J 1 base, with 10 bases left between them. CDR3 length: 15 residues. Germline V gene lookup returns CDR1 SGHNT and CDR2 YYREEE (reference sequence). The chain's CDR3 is CASSFDRGSGNTIYF. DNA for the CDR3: TGTGCCAGCAGCTTCGATAGGGGGTCTGGAAACACCATATATTTT.

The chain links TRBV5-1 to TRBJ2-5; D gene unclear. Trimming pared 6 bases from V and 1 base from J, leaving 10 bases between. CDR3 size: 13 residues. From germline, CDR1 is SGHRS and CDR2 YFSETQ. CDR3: CASTRSPQETQYF. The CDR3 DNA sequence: TGCGCCAGCACCCGGAGTCCCCAAGAGACCCAGTACTTC. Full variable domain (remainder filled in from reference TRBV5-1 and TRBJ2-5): KAGVTQTPRYLIKTRGQQVTLSCSPISGHRSVSWYQQTPGQGLQFLFEYFSETQRNKGNFPGRFSGRQFSNSRSEMNVSTLELGDSALYLCASTRSPQETQYFGPGTRLLVL.

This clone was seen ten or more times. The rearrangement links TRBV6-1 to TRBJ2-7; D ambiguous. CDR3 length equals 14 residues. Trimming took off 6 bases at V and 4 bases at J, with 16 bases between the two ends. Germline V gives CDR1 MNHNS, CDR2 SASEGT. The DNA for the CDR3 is TGTGCCAGCAGCCTCGAACCTAACGGGTACGAGCAGTACGTC. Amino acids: CASSLEPNGYEQYV.

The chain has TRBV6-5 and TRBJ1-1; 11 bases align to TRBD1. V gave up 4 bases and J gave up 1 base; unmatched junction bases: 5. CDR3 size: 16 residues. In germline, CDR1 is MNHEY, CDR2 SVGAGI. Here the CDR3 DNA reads TGTGCCAGCAGTTCGGGACAGGGGGTAGGGAACACTGAAGCTTTCTTT. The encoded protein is CASSSGQGVGNTEAFF.

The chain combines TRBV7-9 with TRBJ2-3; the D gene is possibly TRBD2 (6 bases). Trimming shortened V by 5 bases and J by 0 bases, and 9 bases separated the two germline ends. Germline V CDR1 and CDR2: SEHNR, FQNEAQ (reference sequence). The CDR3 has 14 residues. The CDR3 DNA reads TGTGCCAGCAGCCATAGCGGTAGCACAGATACGCAGTATTTT. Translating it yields CASSHSGSTDTQYF.

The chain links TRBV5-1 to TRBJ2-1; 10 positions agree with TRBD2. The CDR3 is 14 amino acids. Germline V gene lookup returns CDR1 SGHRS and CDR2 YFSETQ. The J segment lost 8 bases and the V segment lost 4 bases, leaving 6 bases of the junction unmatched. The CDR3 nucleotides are TGCGCCAGCAGCCTCCGGACTAGCGGCTATGAGCAGTTCTTC. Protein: CASSLRTSGYEQFF. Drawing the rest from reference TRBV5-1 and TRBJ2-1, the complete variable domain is KAGVTQTPRYLIKTRGQQVTLSCSPISGHRSVSWYQQTPGQGLQFLFEYFSETQRNKGNFPGRFSGRQFSNSRSEMNVSTLELGDSALYLCASSLRTSGYEQFFGPGTRLTVL.

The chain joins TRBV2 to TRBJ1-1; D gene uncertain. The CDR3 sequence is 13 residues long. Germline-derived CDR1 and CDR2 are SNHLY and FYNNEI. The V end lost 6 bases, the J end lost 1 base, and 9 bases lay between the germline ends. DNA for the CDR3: TGTGCCAGCAGACCACAGAGGAACACTGAAGCTTTCTTT. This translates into CASRPQRNTEAFF.

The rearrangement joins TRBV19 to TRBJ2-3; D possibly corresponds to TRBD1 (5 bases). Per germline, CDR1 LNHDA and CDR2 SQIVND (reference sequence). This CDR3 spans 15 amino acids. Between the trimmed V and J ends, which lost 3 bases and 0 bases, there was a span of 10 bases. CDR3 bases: TGTGCCAGTAGTATCAGACAGCCGAGCACAGATACGCAGTATTTT. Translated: CASSIRQPSTDTQYF.

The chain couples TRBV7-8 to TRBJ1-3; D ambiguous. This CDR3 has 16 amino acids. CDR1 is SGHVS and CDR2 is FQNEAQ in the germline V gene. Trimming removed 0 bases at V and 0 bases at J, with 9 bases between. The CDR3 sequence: CASSLALASSGNTIYF. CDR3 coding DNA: TGTGCCAGCAGCTTAGCGCTGGCCAGCTCTGGAAACACCATATATTTT.

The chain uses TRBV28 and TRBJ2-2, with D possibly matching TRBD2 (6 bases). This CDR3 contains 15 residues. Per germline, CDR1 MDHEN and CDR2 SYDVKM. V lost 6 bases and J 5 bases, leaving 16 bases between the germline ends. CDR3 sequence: CASRVGGDVTGELFF. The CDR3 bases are TGTGCCAGCAGGGTCGGCGGGGATGTAACCGGGGAGCTGTTTTTT.

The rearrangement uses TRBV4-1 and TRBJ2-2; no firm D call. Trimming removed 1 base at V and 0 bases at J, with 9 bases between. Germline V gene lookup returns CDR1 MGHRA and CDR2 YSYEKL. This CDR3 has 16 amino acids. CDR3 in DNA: TGCGCCAGCAGCCAAGTGGCTCCTCCGAACACCGGGGAGCTGTTTTTT. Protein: CASSQVAPPNTGELFF.

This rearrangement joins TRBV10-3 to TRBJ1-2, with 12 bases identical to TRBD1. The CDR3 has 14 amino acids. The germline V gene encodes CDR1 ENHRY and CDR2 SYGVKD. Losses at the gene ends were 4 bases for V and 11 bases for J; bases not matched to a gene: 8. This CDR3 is CAISGPGQGAFYTF. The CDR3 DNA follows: TGTGCCATCAGTGGTCCGGGACAGGGGGCCTTTTACACCTTC.

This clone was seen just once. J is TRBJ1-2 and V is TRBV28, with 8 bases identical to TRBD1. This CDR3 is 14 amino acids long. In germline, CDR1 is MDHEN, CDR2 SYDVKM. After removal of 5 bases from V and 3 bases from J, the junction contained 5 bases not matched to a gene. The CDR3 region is CASSPVTGDYGYTF. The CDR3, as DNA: TGTGCCAGCAGTCCCGTGACAGGGGACTATGGCTACACCTTC.

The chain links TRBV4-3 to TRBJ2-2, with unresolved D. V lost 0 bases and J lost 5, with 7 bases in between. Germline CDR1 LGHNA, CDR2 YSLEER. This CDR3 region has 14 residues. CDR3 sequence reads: CASSQDPGTGELFF. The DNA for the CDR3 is TGCGCCAGCAGCCAAGATCCCGGGACCGGGGAGCTGTTTTTT.

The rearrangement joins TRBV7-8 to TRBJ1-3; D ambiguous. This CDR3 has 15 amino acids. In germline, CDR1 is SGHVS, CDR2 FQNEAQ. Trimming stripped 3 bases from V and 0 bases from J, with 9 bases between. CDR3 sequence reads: CASSLRLSSGNTIYF. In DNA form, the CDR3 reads TGTGCCAGCAGCTTGAGGCTCAGCTCTGGAAACACCATATATTTT.

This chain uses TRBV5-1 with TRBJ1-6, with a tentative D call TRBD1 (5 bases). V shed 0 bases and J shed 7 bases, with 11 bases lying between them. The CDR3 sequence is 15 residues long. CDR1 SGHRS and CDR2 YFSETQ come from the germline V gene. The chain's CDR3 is CASSLEGRMNSPLHF. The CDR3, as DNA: TGCGCCAGCAGCTTGGAGGGGCGGATGAATTCACCCCTCCACTTT.

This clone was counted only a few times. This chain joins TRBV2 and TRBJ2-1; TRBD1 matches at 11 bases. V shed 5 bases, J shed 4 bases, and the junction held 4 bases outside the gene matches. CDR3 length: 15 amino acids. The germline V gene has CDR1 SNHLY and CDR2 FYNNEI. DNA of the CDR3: TGTGCCAGCAGTACCGGACAGGGGGCATACAATGAGCAGTTCTTC. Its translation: CASSTGQGAYNEQFF.

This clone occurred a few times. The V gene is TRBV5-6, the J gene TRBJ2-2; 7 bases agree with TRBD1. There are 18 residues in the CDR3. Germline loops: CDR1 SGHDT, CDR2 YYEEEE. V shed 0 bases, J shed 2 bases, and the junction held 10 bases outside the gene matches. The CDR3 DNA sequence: TGTGCCAGCAGCTTGGGTCCATTTAGGGACAGAAACACCGGGGAGCTGTTTTTT. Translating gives CASSLGPFRDRNTGELFF.

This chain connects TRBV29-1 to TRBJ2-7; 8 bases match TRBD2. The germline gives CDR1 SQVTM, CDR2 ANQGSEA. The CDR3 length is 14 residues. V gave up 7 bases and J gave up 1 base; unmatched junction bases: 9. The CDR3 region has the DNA TGCAGCGGATGCGTCGGGGGGGGTTCCTACGAGCAGTACGTC. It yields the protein CSGCVGGGSYEQYV.

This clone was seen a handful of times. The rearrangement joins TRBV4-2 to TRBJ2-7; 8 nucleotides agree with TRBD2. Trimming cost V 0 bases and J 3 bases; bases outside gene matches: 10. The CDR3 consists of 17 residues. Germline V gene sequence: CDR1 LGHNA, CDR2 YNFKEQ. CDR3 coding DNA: TGTGCCAGCAGCCAAGAAGGACCGGGAGGGCCTTTCTACGAGCAGTACTTC. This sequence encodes CASSQEGPGGPFYEQYF.

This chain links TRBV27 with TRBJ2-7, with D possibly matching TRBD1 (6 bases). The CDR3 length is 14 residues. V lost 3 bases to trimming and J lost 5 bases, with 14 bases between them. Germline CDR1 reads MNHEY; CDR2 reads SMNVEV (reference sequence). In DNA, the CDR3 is TGTGCCAGCAGTTTCGGGACAAAATACGACGAGCAGTACTTC. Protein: CASSFGTKYDEQYF.

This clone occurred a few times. The DNA for the CDR3 is TGTGCCAGTAAAATTACAGGGGGAGCAGGCTACACCTTC. Amino acid sequence: CASKITGGAGYTF. The V call is TRBV19, the J call TRBJ1-2, with 8 bases that match TRBD1. The CDR3 covers 13 residues. Losses at the gene ends were 7 bases for V and 8 bases for J; bases not matched to a gene: 9. The germline CDR1 and CDR2 sequences are LNHDA and SQIVND (reference sequence).

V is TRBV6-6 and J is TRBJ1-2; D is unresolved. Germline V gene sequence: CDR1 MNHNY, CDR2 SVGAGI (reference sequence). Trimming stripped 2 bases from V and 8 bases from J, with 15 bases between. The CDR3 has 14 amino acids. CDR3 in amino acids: CASSYLGRAEGYTF. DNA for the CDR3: TGTGCCAGCAGTTACCTAGGGAGGGCCGAGGGCTACACCTTC.